This record covers a single T cell receptor beta chain. The antigen is unknown. The data were obtained in a study of Tregs in tolerant kidney transplant recipients. Whole-study context: Sorting used antibodies to exclude donor cells. Overall study findings and caveats: This study did not directly address biological reproducibility. Few patients were studied, so findings need validation in larger groups.

The table came from immunoSEQ multiplex PCR; TCRdb's copy has only in-frame clones and leaves some out. The table includes 35,000 to 50,000 clones, roughly 95% detected once. This CDR3 contains 13 residues. V is TRBV21-1 and J is TRBJ2-4; no DNA check was done on the table's D call, TRBD1. TRBV21-1 is tagged as a pseudogene. Sequences were obtained from Tregs from blood cultured with allogeneic cells. The sequence came from a human donor in good health. CDR3 sequence: CARWTDPKNIQYF. The DNA of the CDR3 is TGTGCCAGGTGGACAGATCCAAAAAACATTCAGTACTTC.